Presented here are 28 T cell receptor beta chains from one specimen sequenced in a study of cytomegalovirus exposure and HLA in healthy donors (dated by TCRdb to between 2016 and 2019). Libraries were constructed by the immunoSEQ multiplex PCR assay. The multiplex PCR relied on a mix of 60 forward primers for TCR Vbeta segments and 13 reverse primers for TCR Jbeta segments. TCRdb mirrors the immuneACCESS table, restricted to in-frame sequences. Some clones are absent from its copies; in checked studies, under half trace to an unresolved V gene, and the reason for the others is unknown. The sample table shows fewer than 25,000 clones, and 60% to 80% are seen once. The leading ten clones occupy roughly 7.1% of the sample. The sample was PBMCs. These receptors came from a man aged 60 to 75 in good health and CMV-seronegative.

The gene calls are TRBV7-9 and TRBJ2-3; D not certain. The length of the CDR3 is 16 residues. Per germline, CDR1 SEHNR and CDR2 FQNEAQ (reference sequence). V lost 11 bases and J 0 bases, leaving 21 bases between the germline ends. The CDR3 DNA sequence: TGTGCCCGCACCCTCCGGAACAGAAGTAGCACAGATACGCAGTATTTT. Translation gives CARTLRNRSSTDTQYF.

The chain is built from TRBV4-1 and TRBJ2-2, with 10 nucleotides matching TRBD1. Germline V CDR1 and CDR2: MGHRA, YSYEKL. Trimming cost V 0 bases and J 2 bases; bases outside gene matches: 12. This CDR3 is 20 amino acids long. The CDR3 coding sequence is TGCGCCAGCAGCCAAGAAGGCCGCGGGTGGACAGGGGGAAACACCGGGGAGCTGTTTTTT. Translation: CASSQEGRGWTGGNTGELFF.

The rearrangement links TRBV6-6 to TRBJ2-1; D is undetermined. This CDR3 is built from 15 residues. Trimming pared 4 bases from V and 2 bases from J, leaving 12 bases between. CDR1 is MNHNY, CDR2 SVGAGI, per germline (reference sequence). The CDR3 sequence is CASSSGSTTYNEQFF. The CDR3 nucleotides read TGTGCCAGCAGTTCCGGGTCTACGACCTACAATGAGCAGTTCTTC.

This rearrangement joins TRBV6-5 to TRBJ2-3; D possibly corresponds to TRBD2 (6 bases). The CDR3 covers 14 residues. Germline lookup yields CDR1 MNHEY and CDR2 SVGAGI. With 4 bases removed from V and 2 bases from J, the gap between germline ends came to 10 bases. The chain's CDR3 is CASSWAGFTDTQYF. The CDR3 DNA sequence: TGTGCCAGCAGTTGGGCGGGGTTCACAGATACGCAGTATTTT.

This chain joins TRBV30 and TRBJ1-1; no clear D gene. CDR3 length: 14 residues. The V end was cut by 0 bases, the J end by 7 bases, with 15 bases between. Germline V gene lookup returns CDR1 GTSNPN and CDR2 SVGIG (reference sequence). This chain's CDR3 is CAWSVHGVTHEAFF. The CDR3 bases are TGTGCCTGGAGTGTACATGGCGTGACACATGAAGCTTTCTTT. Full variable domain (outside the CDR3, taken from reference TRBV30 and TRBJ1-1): SQTIHQWPATLVQPVGSPLSLECTVEGTSNPNLYWYRQAAGRGLQLLFYSVGIGQISSEVPQNLSASRPQDRQFILSSKKLLLSDSGFYLCAWSVHGVTHEAFFGQGTRLTVV.

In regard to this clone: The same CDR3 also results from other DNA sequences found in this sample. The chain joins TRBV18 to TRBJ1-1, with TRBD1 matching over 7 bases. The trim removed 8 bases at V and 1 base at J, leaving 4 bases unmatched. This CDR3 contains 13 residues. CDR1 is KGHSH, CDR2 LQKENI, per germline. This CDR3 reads CASTRTGNTEAFF. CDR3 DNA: TGTGCCAGCACACGGACAGGGAACACTGAAGCTTTCTTT.

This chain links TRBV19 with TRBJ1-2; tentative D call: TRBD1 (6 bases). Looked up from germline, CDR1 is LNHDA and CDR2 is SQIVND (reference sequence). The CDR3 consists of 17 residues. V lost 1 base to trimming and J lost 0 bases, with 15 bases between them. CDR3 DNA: TGTGCCAGTAGTATAGTGAGGCGGACAGAGACTAACTATGGCTACACCTTC. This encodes CASSIVRRTETNYGYTF.

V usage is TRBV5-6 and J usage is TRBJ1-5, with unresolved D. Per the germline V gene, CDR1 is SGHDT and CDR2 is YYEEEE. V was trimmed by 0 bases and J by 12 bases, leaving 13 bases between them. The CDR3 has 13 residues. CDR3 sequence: CASSLATGRIQHF. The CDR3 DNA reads TGTGCCAGCAGCTTGGCCACGGGTCGGATCCAGCATTTT.

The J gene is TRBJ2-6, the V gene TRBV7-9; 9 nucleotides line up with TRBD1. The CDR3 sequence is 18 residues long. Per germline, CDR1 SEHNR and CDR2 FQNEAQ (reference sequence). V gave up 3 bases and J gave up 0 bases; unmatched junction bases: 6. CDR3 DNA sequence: TGTGCCAGCAGCTTGACCGGGACAGGGATCTCTGGGGCCAACGTCCTGACTTTC. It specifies CASSLTGTGISGANVLTF.

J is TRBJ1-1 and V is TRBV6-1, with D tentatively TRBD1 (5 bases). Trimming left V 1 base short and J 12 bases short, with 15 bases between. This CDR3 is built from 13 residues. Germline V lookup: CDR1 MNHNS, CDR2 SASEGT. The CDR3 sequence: CASSEVSGGKSFF. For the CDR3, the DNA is TGTGCCAGCAGTGAAGTTTCTGGGGGGAAATCTTTCTTT.

CDR3 in DNA: TGTGCCAGCAGCCCTACAGGGGGCCTCAATCAGCCCCAGCATTTT. Its protein product is CASSPTGGLNQPQHF. The rearrangement links TRBV5-8 to TRBJ1-5; 9 bases match TRBD1. CDR1 and CDR2 (germline): SGHTS, YDEGEE. The CDR3 extends over 15 amino acids. The J segment lost 3 bases and the V segment lost 4 bases, leaving 5 bases of the junction unmatched. Drawing the rest from reference TRBV5-8 and TRBJ1-5, the complete variable domain is EAGVTQSPTHLIKTRGQQATLRCSPISGHTSVYWYQQALGLGLQFLLWYDEGEERNRGNFPPRFSGRQFPNYSSELNVNALELEDSALYLCASSPTGGLNQPQHFGDGTRLSIL.

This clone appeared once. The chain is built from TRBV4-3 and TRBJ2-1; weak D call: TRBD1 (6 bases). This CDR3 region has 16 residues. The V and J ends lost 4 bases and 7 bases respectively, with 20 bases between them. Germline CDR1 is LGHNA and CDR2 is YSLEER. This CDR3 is CASSPRISQGRNEQFF. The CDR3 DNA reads TGCGCCAGCAGCCCAAGAATATCCCAGGGGCGGAATGAGCAGTTCTTC.

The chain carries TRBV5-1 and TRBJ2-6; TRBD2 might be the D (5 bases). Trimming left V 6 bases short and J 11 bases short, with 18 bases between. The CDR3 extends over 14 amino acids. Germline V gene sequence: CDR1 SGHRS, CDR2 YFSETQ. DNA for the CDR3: TGCGCCAGCACCCCCCGGGAAGGTGTCCACGTCCTGACTTTC. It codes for CASTPREGVHVLTF.

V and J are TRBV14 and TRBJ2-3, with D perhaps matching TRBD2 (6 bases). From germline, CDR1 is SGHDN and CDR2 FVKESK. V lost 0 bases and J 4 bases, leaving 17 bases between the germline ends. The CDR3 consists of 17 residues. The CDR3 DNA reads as TGTGCCAGCAGCCAAGATACGCCGTTGGGGGGTGCAGATACGCAGTATTTT. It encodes CASSQDTPLGGADTQYF.

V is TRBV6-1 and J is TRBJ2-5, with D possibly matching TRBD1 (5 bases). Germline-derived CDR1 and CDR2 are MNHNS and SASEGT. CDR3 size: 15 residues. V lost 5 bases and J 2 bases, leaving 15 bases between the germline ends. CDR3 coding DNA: TGTGCCAGCAGTCCCCTGCGACAGTTACAAGAGACCCAGTACTTC. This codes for CASSPLRQLQETQYF.

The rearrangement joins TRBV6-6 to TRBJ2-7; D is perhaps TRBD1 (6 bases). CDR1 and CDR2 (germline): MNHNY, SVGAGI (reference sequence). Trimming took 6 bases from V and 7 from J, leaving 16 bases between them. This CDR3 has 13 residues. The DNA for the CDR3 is TGTGCCAGCAGGCACCAGGGGACGCGAGAGCAGTACTTC. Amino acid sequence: CASRHQGTREQYF.

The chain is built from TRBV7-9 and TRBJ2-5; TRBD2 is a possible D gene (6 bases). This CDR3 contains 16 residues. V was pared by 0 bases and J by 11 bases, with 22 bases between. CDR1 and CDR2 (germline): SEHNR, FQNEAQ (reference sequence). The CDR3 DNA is TGTGCCAGCAGCTTAGCGTCGGCGGAGGGACGTTCTGGGCAGTACTTC. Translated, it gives CASSLASAEGRSGQYF.

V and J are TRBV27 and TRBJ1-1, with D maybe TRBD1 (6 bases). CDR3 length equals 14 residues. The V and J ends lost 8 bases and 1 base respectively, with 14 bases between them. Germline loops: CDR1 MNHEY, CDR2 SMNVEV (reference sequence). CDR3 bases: TGTGCCAGCCGAACAGGGACCTGGAACACTGAAGCTTTCTTT. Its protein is CASRTGTWNTEAFF.

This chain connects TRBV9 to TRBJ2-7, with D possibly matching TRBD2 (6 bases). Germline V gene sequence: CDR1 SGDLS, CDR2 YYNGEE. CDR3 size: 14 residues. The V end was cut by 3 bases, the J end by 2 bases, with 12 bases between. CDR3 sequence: CASSASGLTYEQYF. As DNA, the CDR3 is TGTGCCAGCAGCGCCAGCGGGCTGACCTACGAGCAGTACTTC.

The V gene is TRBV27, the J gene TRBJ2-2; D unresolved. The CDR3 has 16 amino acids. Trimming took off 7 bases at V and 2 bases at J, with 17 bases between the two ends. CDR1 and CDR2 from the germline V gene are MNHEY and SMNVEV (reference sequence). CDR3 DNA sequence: TGTGCCAGCACGAGAACGGGTCAAAGTAACACCGGGGAGCTGTTTTTT. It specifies CASTRTGQSNTGELFF.

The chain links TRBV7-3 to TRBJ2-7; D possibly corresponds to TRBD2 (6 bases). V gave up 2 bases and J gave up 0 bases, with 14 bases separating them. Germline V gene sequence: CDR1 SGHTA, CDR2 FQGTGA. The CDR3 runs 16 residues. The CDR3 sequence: CASSLSGGVSSYEQYF. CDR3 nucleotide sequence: TGTGCCAGCAGCTTATCTGGCGGGGTAAGCTCCTACGAGCAGTACTTC.

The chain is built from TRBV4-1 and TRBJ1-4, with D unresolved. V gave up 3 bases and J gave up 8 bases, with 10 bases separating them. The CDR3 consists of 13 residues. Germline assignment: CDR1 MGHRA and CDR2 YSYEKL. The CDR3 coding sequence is TGCGCCAGCAGCCATCAAGCCCAAGAAAAACTGTTTTTT. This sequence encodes CASSHQAQEKLFF.

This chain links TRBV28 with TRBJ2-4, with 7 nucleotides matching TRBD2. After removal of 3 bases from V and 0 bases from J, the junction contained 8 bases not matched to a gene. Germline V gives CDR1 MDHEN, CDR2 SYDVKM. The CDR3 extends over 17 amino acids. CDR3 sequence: CASSFWEGTLAKNIQYF. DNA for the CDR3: TGTGCCAGCAGTTTTTGGGAGGGGACCCTAGCCAAAAACATTCAGTACTTC.

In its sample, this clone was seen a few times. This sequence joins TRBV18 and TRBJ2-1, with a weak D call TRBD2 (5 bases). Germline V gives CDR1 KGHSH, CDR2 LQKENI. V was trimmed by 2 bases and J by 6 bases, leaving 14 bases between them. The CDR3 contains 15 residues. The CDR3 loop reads CASSPSGVLRNEQFF. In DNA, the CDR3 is TGTGCCAGCTCACCATCCGGGGTCCTTCGCAATGAGCAGTTCTTC.

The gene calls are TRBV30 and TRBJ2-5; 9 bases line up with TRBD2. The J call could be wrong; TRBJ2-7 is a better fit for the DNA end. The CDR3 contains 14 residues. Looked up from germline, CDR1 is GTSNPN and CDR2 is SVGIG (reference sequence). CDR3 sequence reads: CAWSVSGGPYEQYF. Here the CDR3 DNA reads TGTGCCTGGAGTGTTAGCGGGGGCCCCTACGAGCAGTACTTC.

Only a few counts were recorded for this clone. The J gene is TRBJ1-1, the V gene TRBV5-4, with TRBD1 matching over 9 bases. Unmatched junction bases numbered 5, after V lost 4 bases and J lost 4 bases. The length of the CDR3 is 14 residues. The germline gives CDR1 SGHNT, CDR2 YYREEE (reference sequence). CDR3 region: CASSPPGQGTEAFF. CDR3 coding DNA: TGTGCCAGCAGCCCCCCGGGACAGGGCACTGAAGCTTTCTTT.

The CDR3 nucleotides read TGTGCCAGCAGGGCTACAGGGGGTGGGTACGAGCAGTACTTC. Its translation is CASRATGGGYEQYF. The rearrangement uses TRBV6-4 and TRBJ2-7; 8 positions match TRBD1. The CDR3 has 14 residues. The V and J ends lost 6 bases and 4 bases, in that order; junction bases with no gene match: 8. Per the germline V gene, CDR1 is MRHNA and CDR2 is SNTAGT.

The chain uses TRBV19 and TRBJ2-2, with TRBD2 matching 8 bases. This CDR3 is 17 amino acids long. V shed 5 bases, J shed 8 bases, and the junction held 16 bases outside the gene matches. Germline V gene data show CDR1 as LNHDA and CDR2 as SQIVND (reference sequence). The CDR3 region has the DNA TGTGCCAGTAGTGCCCCCACCGCGGGGGGCCCTGGGGGGGAGCTGTTTTTT. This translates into CASSAPTAGGPGGELFF.